The clone carrying this T cell receptor (beta chain) is medium-sized within its sample. Its target is unknown. This record belongs to a study of somatic mutations in cytotoxic T cells in rheumatoid arthritis. The study's findings and limits: Rheumatoid arthritis patients, but not healthy controls, exhibited increasing CD8+ clonality with age.

Germline V gene lookup returns CDR1 MNHEY and CDR2 SVGAGI. The CDR3 loop spans 14 amino acids. V shed 7 bases, J shed 5 bases, and the junction held 8 bases outside the gene matches. Clones were sequenced by immunoSEQ multiplex PCR, and TCRdb holds only the in-frame ones, with some missing. The data show more than 9,500 clones, with 80% to 85% seen just once and 13% to 15% held by the top ten. Sequencing was performed on CD8+ T cells sorted from blood. This chain links TRBV6-5 with TRBJ1-1; 9 bases align to TRBD1. This clonotype was obtained from a woman aged 55-75 years in good health. The CDR3 DNA follows: TGTGCCAGCACGAAGTACAGGGGGCATACTGAAGCTTTCTTT. Translated, it gives CASTKYRGHTEAFF.